This T cell receptor beta chain was sequenced in a study of OX40 agonist ivuxolimab in advanced cancers. Study findings and constraints: Antigen specificity of clonally expanded peripheral T cells was not established.

Note on this clone: No antigen is known for it.

Libraries were prepared by immunoSEQ multiplex PCR; TCRdb keeps only in-frame clonotypes and omits some of them. The sample records roughly 67,000 clones, around nine tenths being singletons. Trimming pared 6 bases from V and 4 bases from J, leaving 13 bases between. The CDR3 is made up of 14 amino acids. Germline V lookup: CDR1 MNHEY, CDR2 SVGAGI. Sequences were derived from CD4+ or CD8+ T cells sorted from blood, sampled in a trial of the OX40 agonist ivuxolimab. The sequence was collected from an adult with an advanced solid tumor such as melanoma, head and neck, liver or kidney cancer. The chain combines TRBV6-5 with TRBJ1-5; TRBD1 is a possible D gene (5 bases). The CDR3 reads CASSPRDGNQPQHF. As DNA, the CDR3 is TGTGCCAGCAGCCCCCGGGACGGGAATCAGCCCCAGCATTTT.